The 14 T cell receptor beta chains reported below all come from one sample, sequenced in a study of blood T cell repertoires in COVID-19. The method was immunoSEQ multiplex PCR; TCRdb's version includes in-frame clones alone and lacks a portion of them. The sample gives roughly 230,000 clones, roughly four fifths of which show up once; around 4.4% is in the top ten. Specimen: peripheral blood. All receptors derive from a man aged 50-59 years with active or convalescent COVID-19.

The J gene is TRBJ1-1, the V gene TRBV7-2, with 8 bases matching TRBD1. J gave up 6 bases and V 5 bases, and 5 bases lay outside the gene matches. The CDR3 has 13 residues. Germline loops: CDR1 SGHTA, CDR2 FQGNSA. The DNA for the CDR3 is TGTGCCAGCAGCCTGGACAGGGCTCCTGAAGCTTTCTTT. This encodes CASSLDRAPEAFF.

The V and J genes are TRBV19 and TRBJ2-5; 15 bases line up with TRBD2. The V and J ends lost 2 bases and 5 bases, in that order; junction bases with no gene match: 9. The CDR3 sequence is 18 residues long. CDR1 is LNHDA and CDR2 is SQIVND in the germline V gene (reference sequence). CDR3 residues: CASSIMGGLAGGAETQYF. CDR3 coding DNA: TGTGCCAGTAGTATAATGGGTGGACTAGCGGGGGGGGCGGAGACCCAGTACTTC.

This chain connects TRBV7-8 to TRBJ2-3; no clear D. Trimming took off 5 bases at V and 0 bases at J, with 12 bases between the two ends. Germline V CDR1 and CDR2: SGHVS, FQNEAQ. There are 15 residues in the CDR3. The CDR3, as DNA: TGTGCCAGCAGCCCCCGGAGCACTAGCACAGATACGCAGTATTTT. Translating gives CASSPRSTSTDTQYF.

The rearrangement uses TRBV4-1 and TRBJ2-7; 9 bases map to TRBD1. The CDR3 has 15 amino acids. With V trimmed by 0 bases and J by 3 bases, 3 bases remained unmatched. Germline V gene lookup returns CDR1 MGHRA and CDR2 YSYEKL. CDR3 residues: CASSQDGTGRYEQYF. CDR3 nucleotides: TGCGCCAGCAGCCAAGATGGGACAGGGCGCTACGAGCAGTACTTC.

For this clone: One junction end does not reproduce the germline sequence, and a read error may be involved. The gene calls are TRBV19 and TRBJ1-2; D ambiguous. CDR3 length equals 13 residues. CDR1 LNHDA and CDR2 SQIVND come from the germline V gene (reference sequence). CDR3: CASTDLYMSPPSF. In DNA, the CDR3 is TGTGCCAGTACCGATCTTTATATGAGTCCCCCCTCCTTC. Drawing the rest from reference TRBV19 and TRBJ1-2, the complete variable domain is DGGITQSPKYLFRKEGQNVTLSCEQNLNHDAMYWYRQDPGQGLRLIYYSQIVNDFQKGDIAEGYSVSREKKESFPLTVTSAQKNPTAFYLCASTDLYMSPPSFGSGTRLTVV.

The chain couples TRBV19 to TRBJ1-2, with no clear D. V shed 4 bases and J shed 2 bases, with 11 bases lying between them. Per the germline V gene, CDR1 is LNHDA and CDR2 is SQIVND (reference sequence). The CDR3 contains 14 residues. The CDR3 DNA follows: TGTGCCAGTAGTACAACAGTGCTAAACTATGGCTACACCTTC. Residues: CASSTTVLNYGYTF.

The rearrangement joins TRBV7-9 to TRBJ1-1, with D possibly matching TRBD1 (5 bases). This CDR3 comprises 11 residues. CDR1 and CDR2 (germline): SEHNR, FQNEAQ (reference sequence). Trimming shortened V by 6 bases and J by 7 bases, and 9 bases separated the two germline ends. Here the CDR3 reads CASRGAGEAFF. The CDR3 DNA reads TGTGCCAGCAGAGGGGCAGGTGAAGCTTTCTTT.

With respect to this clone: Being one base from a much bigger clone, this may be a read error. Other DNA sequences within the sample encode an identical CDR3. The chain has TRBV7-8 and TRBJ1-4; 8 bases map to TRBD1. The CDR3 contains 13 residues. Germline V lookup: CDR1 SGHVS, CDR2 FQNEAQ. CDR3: CASATGANEKLFF. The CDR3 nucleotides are TGTGCTAGCGCGACAGGGGCTAATGAAAAACTGTTTTTT. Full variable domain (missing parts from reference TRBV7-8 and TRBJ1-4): GAGVSQSPRYKVAKRGQDVALRCDPISGHVSLFWYQQALGQGPEFLTYFQNEAQLDKSGLPSDRFFAERPEGSVSTLKIQRTQQEDSAVYLCASATGANEKLFFGSGTQLSVL.

CDR3 nucleotide sequence: TGTGCCAGCAGCTATACAAGGACATTGAACACTGAAGCTTTCTTT. Protein sequence: CASSYTRTLNTEAFF. The V call is TRBV11-1, the J call TRBJ1-1, with a weak D call TRBD1 (5 bases). The CDR3 extends over 15 amino acids. Trimming took off 4 bases at V and 0 bases at J, with 12 bases between the two ends. The germline gives CDR1 SGHAT, CDR2 FQDESV (reference sequence). Looking up the rest from reference TRBV11-1 and TRBJ1-1 gives the full variable domain: EAEVAQSPRYKITEKSQAVAFWCDPISGHATLYWYRQILGQGPELLVQFQDESVVDDSQLPKDRFSAERLKGVDSTLKIQPAELGDSAMYLCASSYTRTLNTEAFFGQGTRLTVV.

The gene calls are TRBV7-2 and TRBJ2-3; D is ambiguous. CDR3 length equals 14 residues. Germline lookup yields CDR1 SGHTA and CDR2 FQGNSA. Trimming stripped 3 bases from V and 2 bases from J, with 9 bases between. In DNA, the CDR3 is TGTGCCAGCAGCTTTCTGTCTAACACAGATACGCAGTATTTT. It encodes CASSFLSNTDTQYF. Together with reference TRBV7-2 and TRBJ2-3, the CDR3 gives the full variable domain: GAGVSQSPSNKVTEKGKDVELRCDPISGHTALYWYRQSLGQGLEFLIYFQGNSAPDKSGLPSDRFSAERTGGSVSTLTIQRTQQEDSAVYLCASSFLSNTDTQYFGPGTRLTVL.

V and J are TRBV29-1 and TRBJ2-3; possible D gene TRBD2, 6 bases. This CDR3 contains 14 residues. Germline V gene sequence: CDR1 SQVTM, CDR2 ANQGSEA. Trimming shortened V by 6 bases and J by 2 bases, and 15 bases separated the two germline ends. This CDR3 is CSVPPGGITDTQYF. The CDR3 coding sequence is TGCAGCGTGCCCCCCGGCGGGATCACAGATACGCAGTATTTT.

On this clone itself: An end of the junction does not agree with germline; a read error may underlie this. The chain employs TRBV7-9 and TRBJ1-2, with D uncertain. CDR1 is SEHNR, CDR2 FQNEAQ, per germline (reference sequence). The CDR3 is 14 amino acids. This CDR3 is CASSLASVLYGYTF. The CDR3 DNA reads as TGTGCCAGCAGCCTAGCCAGCGTACTCTATGGCTACACCTTC.

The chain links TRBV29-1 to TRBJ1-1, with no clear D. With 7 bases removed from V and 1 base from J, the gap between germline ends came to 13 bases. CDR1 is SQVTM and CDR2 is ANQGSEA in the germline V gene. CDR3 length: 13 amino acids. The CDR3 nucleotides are TGCAGCGACATGGGCAGAACGAACACTGAAGCTTTCTTT. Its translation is CSDMGRTNTEAFF. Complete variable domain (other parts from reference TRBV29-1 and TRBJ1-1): SAVISQKPSRDICQRGTSLTIQCQVDSQVTMMFWYRQQPGQSLTLIATANQGSEATYESGFVIDKFPISRPNLTFSTLTVSNMSPEDSSIYLCSDMGRTNTEAFFGQGTRLTVV.

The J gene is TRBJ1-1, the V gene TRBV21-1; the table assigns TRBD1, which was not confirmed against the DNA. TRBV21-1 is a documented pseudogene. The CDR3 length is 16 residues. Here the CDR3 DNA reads TGTGCCAGCAGCAAAGGACAGGGTGGAGGGAACACTGAAGCTTTCTTT. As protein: CASSKGQGGGNTEAFF.